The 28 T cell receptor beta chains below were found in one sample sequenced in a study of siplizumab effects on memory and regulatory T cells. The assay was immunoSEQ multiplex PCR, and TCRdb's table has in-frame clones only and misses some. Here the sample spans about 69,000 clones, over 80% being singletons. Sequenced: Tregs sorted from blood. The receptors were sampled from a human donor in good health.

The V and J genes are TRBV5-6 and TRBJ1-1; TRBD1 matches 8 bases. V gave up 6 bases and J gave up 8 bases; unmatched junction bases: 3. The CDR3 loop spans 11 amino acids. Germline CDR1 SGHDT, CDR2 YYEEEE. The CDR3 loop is CASTHRGEAFF. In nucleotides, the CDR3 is TGTGCCAGCACCCACAGGGGGGAAGCTTTCTTT.

The CDR3: CAWRRGGSLRLGEQFF. As DNA, the CDR3 is TGTGCCTGGAGGCGGGGTGGCAGCTTAAGATTGGGAGAGCAGTTCTTC. The V and J genes are TRBV30 and TRBJ2-1, with D possibly being TRBD2 (6 bases). The V gene lost 3 bases and the J gene lost 10 bases, with 25 bases spanning the gap. The CDR3 is 16 amino acids. Germline V lookup: CDR1 GTSNPN, CDR2 SVGIG (reference sequence).

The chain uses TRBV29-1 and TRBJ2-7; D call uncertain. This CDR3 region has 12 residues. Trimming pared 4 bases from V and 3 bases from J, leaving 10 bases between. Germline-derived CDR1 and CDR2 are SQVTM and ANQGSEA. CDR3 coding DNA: TGCAGCGTTGCGATGGGGATCTACGAGCAGTACTTC. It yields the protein CSVAMGIYEQYF.

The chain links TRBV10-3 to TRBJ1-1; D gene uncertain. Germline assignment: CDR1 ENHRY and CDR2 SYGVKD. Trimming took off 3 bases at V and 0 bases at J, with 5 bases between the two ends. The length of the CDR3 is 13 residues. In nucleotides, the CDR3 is TGTGCCATCAGTGATACGGTGAACACTGAAGCTTTCTTT. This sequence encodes CAISDTVNTEAFF.

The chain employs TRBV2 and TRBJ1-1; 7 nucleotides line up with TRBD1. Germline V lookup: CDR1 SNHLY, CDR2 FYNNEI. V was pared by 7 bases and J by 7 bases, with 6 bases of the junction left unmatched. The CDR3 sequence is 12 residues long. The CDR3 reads CASTRDSLEAFF. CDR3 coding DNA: TGTGCCAGCACCAGGGACAGCCTTGAAGCTTTCTTT.

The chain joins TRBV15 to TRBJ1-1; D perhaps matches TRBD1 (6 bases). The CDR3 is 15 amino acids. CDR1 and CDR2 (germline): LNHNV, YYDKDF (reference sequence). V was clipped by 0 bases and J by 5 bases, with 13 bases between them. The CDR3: CATSRDPGQLTEAFF. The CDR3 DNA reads TGTGCCACCAGCAGAGATCCAGGACAGCTTACTGAAGCTTTCTTT.

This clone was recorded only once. The CDR3 spells CASSPRGLNGETQYF. In DNA form, the CDR3 reads TGTGCCAGCAGCCCCCGCGGCCTAAACGGGGAGACCCAGTACTTC. V is TRBV5-4 and J is TRBJ2-5; D uncertain. CDR3 length: 15 amino acids. Per the germline V gene, CDR1 is SGHNT and CDR2 is YYREEE (reference sequence). V was clipped by 4 bases and J by 5 bases, with 18 bases between them.

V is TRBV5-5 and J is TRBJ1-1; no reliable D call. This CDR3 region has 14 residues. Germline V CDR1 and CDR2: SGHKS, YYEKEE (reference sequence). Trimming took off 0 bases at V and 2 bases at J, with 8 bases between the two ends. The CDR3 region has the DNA TGTGCCAGCAGCTTGGCCGGGTTTAACACTGAAGCTTTCTTT. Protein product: CASSLAGFNTEAFF.

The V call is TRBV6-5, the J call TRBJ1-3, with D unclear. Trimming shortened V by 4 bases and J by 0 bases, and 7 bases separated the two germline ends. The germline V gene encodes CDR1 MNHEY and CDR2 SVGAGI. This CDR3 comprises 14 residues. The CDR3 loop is CASSSSYSGNTIYF. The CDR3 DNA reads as TGTGCCAGCAGTTCATCATACTCTGGAAACACCATATATTTT.

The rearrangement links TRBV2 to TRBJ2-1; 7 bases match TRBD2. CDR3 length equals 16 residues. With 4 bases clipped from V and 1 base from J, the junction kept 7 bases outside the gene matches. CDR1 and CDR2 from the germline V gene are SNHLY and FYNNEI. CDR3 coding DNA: TGTGCCAGCAGTGCTAGCGGTATCGGGTCCTACAATGAGCAGTTCTTC. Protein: CASSASGIGSYNEQFF.

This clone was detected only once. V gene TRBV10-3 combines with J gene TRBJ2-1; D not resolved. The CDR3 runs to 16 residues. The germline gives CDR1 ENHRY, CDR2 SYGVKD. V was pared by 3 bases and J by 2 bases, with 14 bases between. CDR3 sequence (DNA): TGTGCCATCAGTGATCTCAACGGGCGCCCCTACAATGAGCAGTTCTTC. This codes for CAISDLNGRPYNEQFF.

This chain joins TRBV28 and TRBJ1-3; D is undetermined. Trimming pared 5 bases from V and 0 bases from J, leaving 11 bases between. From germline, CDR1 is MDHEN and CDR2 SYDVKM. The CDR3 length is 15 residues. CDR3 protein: CASSMDGSSGNTIYF. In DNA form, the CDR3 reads TGTGCCAGCAGTATGGACGGGAGCTCTGGAAACACCATATATTTT.

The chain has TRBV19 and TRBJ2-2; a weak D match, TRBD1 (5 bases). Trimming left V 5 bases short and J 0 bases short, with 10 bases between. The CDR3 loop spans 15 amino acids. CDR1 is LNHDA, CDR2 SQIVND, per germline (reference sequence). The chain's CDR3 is CASSYQGTNTGELFF. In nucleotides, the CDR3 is TGTGCCAGTAGTTACCAGGGTACGAACACCGGGGAGCTGTTTTTT.

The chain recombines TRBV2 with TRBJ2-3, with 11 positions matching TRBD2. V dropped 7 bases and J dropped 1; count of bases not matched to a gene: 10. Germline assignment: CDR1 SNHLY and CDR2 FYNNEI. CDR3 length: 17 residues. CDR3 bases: TGTGCCAGCACAGGTCTAGCGGGAGGCCTTCGCACAGATACGCAGTATTTT. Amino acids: CASTGLAGGLRTDTQYF.

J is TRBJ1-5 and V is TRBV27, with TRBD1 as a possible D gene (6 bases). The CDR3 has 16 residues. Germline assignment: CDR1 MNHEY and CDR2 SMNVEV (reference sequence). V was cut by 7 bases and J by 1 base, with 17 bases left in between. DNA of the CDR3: TGTGCCAGCACCTCTCGGGGGGCGCTGAGCAATCAGCCCCAGCATTTT. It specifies CASTSRGALSNQPQHF.

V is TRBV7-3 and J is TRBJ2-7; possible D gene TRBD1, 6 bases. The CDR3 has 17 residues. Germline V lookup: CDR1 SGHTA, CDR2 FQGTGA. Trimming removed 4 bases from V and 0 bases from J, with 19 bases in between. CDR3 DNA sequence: TGTGCCAGCAGCTCATCTAAGGGGGACGGCCGCTCCTACGAGCAGTACTTC. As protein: CASSSSKGDGRSYEQYF.

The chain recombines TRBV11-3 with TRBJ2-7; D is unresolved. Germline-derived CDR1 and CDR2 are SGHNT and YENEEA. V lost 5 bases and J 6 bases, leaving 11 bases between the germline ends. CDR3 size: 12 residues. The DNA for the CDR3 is TGTGCCAGCAGCCTACTGTGGGGCGAGCAGTACTTC. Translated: CASSLLWGEQYF.

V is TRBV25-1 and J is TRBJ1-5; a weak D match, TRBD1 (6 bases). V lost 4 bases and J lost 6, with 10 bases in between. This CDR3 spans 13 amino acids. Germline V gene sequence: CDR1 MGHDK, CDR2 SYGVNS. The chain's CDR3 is CASSVIGGQPQHF. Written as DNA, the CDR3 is TGTGCCAGCAGTGTAATAGGGGGTCAGCCCCAGCATTTT.

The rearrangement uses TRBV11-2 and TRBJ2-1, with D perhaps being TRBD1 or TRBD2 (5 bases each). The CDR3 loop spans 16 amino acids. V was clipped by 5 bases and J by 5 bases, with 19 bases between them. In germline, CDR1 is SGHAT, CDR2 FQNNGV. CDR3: CASSLRTLRAHNEQFF. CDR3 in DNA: TGTGCCAGCAGCCTCCGGACTCTCAGGGCCCACAATGAGCAGTTCTTC.

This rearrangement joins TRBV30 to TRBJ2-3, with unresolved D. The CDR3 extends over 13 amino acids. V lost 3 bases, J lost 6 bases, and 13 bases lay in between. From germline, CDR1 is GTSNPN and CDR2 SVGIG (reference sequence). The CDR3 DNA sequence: TGTGCCTGGAGAGGCCCCCCAAGGGATACGCAGTATTTT. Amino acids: CAWRGPPRDTQYF.

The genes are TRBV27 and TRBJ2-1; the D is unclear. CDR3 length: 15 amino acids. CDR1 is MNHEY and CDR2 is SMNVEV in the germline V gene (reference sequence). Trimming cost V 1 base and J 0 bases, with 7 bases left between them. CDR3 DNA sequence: TGTGCCAGCAGTTTATACCGAAGCTCCTACAATGAGCAGTTCTTC. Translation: CASSLYRSSYNEQFF.

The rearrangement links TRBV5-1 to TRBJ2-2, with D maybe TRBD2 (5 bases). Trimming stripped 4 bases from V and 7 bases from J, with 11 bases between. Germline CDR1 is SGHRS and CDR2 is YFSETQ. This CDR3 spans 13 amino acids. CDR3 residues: CASSLGVIGELFF. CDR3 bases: TGCGCCAGCAGCCTCGGGGTGATCGGGGAGCTGTTTTTT.

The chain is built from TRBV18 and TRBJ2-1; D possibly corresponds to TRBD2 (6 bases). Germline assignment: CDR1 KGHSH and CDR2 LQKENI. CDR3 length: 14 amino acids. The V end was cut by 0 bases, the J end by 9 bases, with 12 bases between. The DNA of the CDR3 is TGTGCCAGCTCACCACCGGGGACTCCTGGTGAGCAGTTCTTC. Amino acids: CASSPPGTPGEQFF. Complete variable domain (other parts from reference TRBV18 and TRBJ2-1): NAGVMQNPRHLVRRRGQEARLRCSPMKGHSHVYWYRQLPEEGLKFMVYLQKENIIDESGMPKERFSAEFPKEGPSILRIQQVVRGDSAAYFCASSPPGTPGEQFFGPGTRLTVL.

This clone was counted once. The CDR3: CASSLGTGHTEAFF. CDR3 bases: TGTGCCAGCTCACTAGGGACGGGCCACACTGAAGCTTTCTTT. The chain is built from TRBV18 and TRBJ1-1, with D perhaps matching TRBD1 (5 bases). V was pared by 4 bases and J by 3 bases, with 12 bases between. The length of the CDR3 is 14 residues. CDR1 and CDR2 (germline): KGHSH, LQKENI.

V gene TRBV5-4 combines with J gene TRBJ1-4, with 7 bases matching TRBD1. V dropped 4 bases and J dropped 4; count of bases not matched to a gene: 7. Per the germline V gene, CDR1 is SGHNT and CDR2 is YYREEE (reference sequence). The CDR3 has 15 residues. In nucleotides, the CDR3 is TGTGCCAGCAGCCCAGGACAGGTCCTTAATGAAAAACTGTTTTTT. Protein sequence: CASSPGQVLNEKLFF.

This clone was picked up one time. CDR3: CASSEVLSGGVGYTF. The CDR3 DNA reads as TGTGCCAGCAGTGAAGTCTTAAGCGGAGGGGTTGGCTACACCTTC. This rearrangement joins TRBV6-1 to TRBJ1-2; D is perhaps TRBD1 (5 bases). V gave up 1 base and J gave up 7 bases, with 16 bases separating them. CDR3 length equals 15 residues. Germline CDR1 is MNHNS and CDR2 is SASEGT.

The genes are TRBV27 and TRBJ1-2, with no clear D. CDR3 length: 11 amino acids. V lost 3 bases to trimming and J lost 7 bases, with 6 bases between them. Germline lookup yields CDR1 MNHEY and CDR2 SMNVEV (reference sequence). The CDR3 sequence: CASSFYGGYTF. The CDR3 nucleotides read TGTGCCAGCAGTTTCTACGGTGGCTACACCTTC.

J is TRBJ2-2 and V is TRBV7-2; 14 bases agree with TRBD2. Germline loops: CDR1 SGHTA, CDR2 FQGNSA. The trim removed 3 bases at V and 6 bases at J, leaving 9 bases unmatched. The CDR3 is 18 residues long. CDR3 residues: CASSFRTSGRFAAGELFF. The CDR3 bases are TGTGCCAGCAGCTTTAGGACTAGCGGGAGGTTTGCGGCCGGGGAGCTGTTTTTT.